This TCR beta chain was sequenced during a study of Ad26.COV2.S vaccination and SARS-CoV-2 variants. As for the study in general: Ad26.COV2.S shots went into the muscle once or twice, 56 days apart. Study results and caveats: Individuals receiving vaccine had higher spike-specific TCR breadth than placebo recipients did. Placebo and vaccine recipients had non-spike TCR breadth that was similar.

On this clone itself: No antigen is known for it.

Profiled with immunoSEQ multiplex PCR; TCRdb holds only in-frame clones, not every one. This sample carries roughly 420,000 clones, over 75% of them seen once, and the ten largest clones take approximately 4%. CDR1 is SGHTA, CDR2 FQGTGA, per germline. V dropped 3 bases and J dropped 0 bases, with 9 bases sitting between them. The CDR3 length is 15 residues. This sample's treatment: roughly 19 received Ad26.COV2.S at low or high dose, single or two shots; five or six received placebo; per-sample allocation not given. Sampling occurred on day 63 after the first vaccine or placebo injection. Boston provided a donor who was an adult aged 18-55 years.

J is TRBJ2-1 and V is TRBV7-3; D not resolved. The TCR sequence derives from a person aged 18-60 years who received the Ad26.COV2.S COVID-19 vaccine or a placebo. The specimen was peripheral blood, collected in a trial of Ad26.COV2.S vaccine versus placebo. Here the CDR3 reads CASSFGRNSYNEQFF. The CDR3 nucleotides read TGTGCCAGCAGCTTCGGACGCAACTCCTACAATGAGCAGTTCTTC.